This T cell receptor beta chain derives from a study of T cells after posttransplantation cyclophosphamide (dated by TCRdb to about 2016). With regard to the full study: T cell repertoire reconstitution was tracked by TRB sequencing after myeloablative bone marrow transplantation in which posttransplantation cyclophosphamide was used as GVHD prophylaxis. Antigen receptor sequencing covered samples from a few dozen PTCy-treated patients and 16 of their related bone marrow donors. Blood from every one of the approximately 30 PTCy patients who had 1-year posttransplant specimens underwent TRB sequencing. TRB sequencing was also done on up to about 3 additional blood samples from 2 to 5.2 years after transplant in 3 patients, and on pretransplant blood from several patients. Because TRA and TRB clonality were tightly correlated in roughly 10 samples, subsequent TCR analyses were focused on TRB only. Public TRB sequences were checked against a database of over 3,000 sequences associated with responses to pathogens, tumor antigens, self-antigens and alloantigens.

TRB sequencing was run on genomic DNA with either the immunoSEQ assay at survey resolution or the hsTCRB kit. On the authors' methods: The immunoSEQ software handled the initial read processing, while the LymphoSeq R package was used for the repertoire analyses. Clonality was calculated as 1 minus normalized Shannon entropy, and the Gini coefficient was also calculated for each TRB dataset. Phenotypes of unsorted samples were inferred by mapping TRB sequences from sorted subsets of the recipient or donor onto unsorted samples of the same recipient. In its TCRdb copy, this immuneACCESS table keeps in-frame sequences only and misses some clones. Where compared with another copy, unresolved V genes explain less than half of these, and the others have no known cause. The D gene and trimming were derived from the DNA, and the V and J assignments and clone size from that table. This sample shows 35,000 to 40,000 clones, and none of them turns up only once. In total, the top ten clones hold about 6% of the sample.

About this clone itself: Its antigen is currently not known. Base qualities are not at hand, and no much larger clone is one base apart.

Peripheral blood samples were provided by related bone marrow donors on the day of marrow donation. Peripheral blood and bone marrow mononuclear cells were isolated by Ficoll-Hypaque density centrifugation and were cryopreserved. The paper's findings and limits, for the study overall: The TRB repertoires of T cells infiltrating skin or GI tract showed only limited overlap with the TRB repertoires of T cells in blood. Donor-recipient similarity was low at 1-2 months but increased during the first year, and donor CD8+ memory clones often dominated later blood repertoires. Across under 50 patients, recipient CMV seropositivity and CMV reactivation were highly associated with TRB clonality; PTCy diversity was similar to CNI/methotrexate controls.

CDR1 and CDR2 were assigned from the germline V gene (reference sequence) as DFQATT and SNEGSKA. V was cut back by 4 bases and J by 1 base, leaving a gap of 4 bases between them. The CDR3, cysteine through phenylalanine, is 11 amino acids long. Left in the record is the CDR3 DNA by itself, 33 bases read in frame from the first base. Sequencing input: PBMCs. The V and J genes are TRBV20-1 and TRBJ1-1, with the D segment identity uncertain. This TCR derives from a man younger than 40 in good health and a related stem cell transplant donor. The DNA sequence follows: TGCAGTGCTAACAGGAACACTGAAGCTTTCTTT. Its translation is CSANRNTEAFF.